The 22 T cell receptor beta chains below come from one sample, sequenced in a study of CD8 T cells in Susac syndrome. After extraction with the RNeasy kit, about 0.45 to 1 ug of the RNA was reverse transcribed using random hexamers. TCRdb reanalysed the immunoSEQ multiplex PCR reads using MiXCR and keeps one entry per CDR3 protein. This table has a few hundred thousand distinct CDR3 sequences, 93% appearing once. Sequencing input: CD4+ T cells from PBMCs. The receptors were sampled from a human donor with multiple sclerosis.

The chain is built from TRBV20-1 and TRBJ2-4, with D possibly TRBD2 on 6 matching bases. Looked up from germline, CDR1 is DFQATT and CDR2 is SNEGSKA (reference sequence). The CDR3 sequence is 11 residues long. Written as DNA, the CDR3 is TGCAGCGGGGGTATCCAGGGCATTCAGTACTTC. Its translation is CSGGIQGIQYF.

CDR3 sequence reads: CASSVRGQASTEAFF. In DNA, the CDR3 is TGTGCCAGCTCTGTACGGGGACAGGCAAGCACTGAAGCTTTCTTT. The V gene is TRBV18, the J gene TRBJ1-1; TRBD1 matches 8 bases. The CDR3 totals 15 residues. CDR1 KGHSH and CDR2 LQKENI come from the germline V gene. Trimming at V came to 6 bases and at J to 4 bases, leaving 10 bases not matched to a gene.

V and J are TRBV20-1 and TRBJ2-2; 15 bases map to TRBD2. V dropped 3 bases and J dropped 3; count of bases not matched to a gene: 11. The CDR3 is made up of 19 amino acids. Germline CDR1 reads DFQATT; CDR2 reads SNEGSKA (reference sequence). The DNA of the CDR3 is TGCAGTGCTAGGCCCTCAGGGACTAGCGGGGGGCGGGACACCGGGGAGCTGTTTTTT. Its protein is CSARPSGTSGGRDTGELFF.

The chain uses TRBV3-1 and TRBJ2-5; 12 bases fit TRBD2. The CDR3 is 18 amino acids. Trimming removed 8 bases from V and 5 bases from J; junction bases left unmatched: 18. Germline CDR1 LGHDT, CDR2 YNNKEL (reference sequence). The CDR3 sequence: CASHQRGLAGLSTETQYF. In nucleotides, the CDR3 is TGTGCCAGCCACCAACGAGGACTAGCGGGATTGTCTACGGAGACCCAGTACTTC.

V gene TRBV5-1 combines with J gene TRBJ1-4; TRBD1 agrees at 7 bases. V trimming: 1 base; J trimming: 8 bases; junction bases outside the gene matches: 5. The CDR3 covers 14 residues. Germline V CDR1 and CDR2: SGHRS, YFSETQ. The DNA of the CDR3 is TGCGCCAGCAGCTTGAGTCAGGGGGAAGAAAAACTGTTTTTT. It is translated as CASSLSQGEEKLFF.

The chain carries TRBV20-1 and TRBJ2-1, with 8 bases identical to TRBD2. The V and J ends lost 6 bases and 7 bases, in that order; junction bases with no gene match: 8. Germline CDR1 reads DFQATT; CDR2 reads SNEGSKA (reference sequence). This CDR3 region has 13 residues. The CDR3 DNA reads TGCAGTGCCAGACCGGGGGGGCCGAATGAGCAGTTCTTC. It translates to CSARPGGPNEQFF.

This chain links TRBV7-2 with TRBJ2-4; D might be TRBD1 (6 bases). V was clipped by 2 bases and J by 7 bases, with 12 bases between them. The germline gives CDR1 SGHTA, CDR2 FQGNSA. CDR3 size: 14 residues. The CDR3 protein is CASSLQGKFNIQYF. The CDR3 coding sequence is TGTGCCAGCAGCTTACAGGGGAAGTTCAACATTCAGTACTTC.

The genes are TRBV2 and TRBJ1-2; TRBD1 is a possible D gene (6 bases). Trimming removed 6 bases at V and 0 bases at J, with 11 bases between. Germline loops: CDR1 SNHLY, CDR2 FYNNEI. The length of the CDR3 is 14 residues. This CDR3 is CASSEQGPNYGYTF. The CDR3 DNA reads as TGTGCCAGCAGCGAACAGGGACCTAACTATGGCTACACCTTC.

CDR3 amino acids: CAWSVPNRVVSNQPQHF. DNA for the CDR3: TGTGCCTGGAGTGTACCCAACAGGGTTGTTAGCAATCAGCCCCAGCATTTT. V and J are TRBV30 and TRBJ1-5, with D perhaps TRBD1 (6 bases). The germline V and J ends were trimmed by 0 bases and 0 bases, with 15 bases remaining between them. The CDR3 covers 17 residues. Per the germline V gene, CDR1 is GTSNPN and CDR2 is SVGIG (reference sequence).

The chain recombines TRBV12-3 or TRBV12-4 with TRBJ2-1, with D perhaps matching TRBD1 (5 bases). V was pared by 6 bases and J by 0 bases, with 12 bases between. This CDR3 is built from 15 residues. The CDR3 protein is CASSLTQGSYNEQFF. CDR3 nucleotide sequence: TGTGCCAGCAGCCTGACCCAGGGCTCCTACAATGAGCAGTTCTTC.

The J gene is TRBJ1-6, the V gene TRBV2; D gene ambiguous. This CDR3 is 12 amino acids long. CDR1 SNHLY and CDR2 FYNNEI come from the germline V gene. Trimming shortened V by 6 bases and J by 9 bases, and 9 bases separated the two germline ends. CDR3 region: CASSRLGSPLHF. CDR3 coding DNA: TGTGCCAGCAGCCGCTTAGGTTCACCCCTCCACTTT. Based on the CDR3 plus reference TRBV2 and TRBJ1-6, the full variable domain is EPEVTQTPSHQVTQMGQEVILRCVPISNHLYFYWYRQILGQKVEFLVSFYNNEISEKSEIFDDQFSVERPDGSNFTLKIRSTKLEDSAMYFCASSRLGSPLHFGNGTRLTVT.

The chain is built from TRBV29-1 and TRBJ1-2; D perhaps matches TRBD1 (5 bases). The length of the CDR3 is 14 residues. Germline V lookup: CDR1 SQVTM, CDR2 ANQGSEA. V dropped 6 bases and J dropped 4 bases, with 18 bases sitting between them. The CDR3 here is CSVGVRDPSYGYTF. For the CDR3, the DNA is TGCAGCGTAGGGGTGAGGGATCCTAGCTATGGCTACACCTTC.

The chain combines TRBV9 with TRBJ2-2, with TRBD2 identical over 13 bases. Germline CDR1 reads SGDLS; CDR2 reads YYNGEE. The CDR3 spans 19 residues. Trimming removed 0 bases from V and 4 bases from J; junction bases left unmatched: 9. CDR3 sequence (DNA): TGTGCCAGCAGCGTAGGACTAGCGGGGGGAGCCCGAGGCACCGGGGAGCTGTTTTTT. This translates into CASSVGLAGGARGTGELFF.

This clonotype has more than one count but fewer than ten. The rearrangement links TRBV19 to TRBJ2-7; TRBD1 aligns across 11 bases. From germline, CDR1 is LNHDA and CDR2 SQIVND (reference sequence). J was trimmed by 3 bases and V by 4 bases; bases with no gene match: 5. The CDR3 totals 15 residues. The CDR3 spells CASSTWTGGLYEQYF. In nucleotides, the CDR3 is TGTGCCAGTAGTACCTGGACAGGGGGCCTCTACGAGCAGTACTTC.

This chain connects TRBV5-1 to TRBJ2-4, with 9 positions matching TRBD1. Germline CDR1 SGHRS, CDR2 YFSETQ. This CDR3 is built from 17 residues. J gave up 1 base and V 0 bases, and 5 bases lay outside the gene matches. The CDR3 sequence: CASSLGGQGIAKNIQYF. CDR3 coding DNA: TGCGCCAGCAGCTTGGGGGGACAGGGTATCGCCAAAAACATTCAGTACTTC.

The J gene is TRBJ2-7, the V gene TRBV24-1, with 7 nucleotides matching TRBD1. CDR3 length: 15 amino acids. Germline CDR1 is KGHDR and CDR2 is SFDVKD. V was pared by 3 bases and J by 0 bases, with 4 bases of the junction left unmatched. CDR3 nucleotide sequence: TGTGCCACCAGTGATAGCCGGGACAGCTCCTACGAGCAGTACTTC. Amino acids: CATSDSRDSSYEQYF.

This sequence joins TRBV14 and TRBJ2-1, with 10 bases fitting TRBD2. V lost 4 bases to trimming and J lost 7 bases; unmatched junction nucleotides: 13. Germline CDR1 SGHDN, CDR2 FVKESK. CDR3 length: 17 amino acids. CDR3 DNA sequence: TGTGCCAGCAGCCTAAGACGTACTAGCGGGATGCGTAATGAGCAGTTCTTC. Its protein product is CASSLRRTSGMRNEQFF.

The V and J genes are TRBV3-1 and TRBJ2-5; D gene ambiguous. This CDR3 comprises 12 residues. The V end was cut by 7 bases, the J end by 5 bases, with 11 bases between. In germline, CDR1 is LGHDT, CDR2 YNNKEL (reference sequence). CDR3 in amino acids: CASNWATETQYF. The CDR3 DNA reads as TGTGCCAGCAACTGGGCGACGGAGACCCAGTACTTC.

The CDR3 DNA reads TGCGCCAGCAGCTATAGCGGGGGGTCGGGGAATGAGCAGTTCTTC. Amino acids: CASSYSGGSGNEQFF. This chain links TRBV5-1 with TRBJ2-1; 10 nucleotides match TRBD2. CDR3 length: 15 residues. V shed 3 bases, J shed 7 bases, and the junction held 7 bases outside the gene matches. Per germline, CDR1 SGHRS and CDR2 YFSETQ.

This clonotype occurred once. The V and J genes are TRBV2 and TRBJ2-3; 12 positions agree with TRBD2. This CDR3 spans 15 amino acids. CDR1 is SNHLY, CDR2 FYNNEI, per germline. Unmatched junction bases numbered 5, after V lost 6 bases and J lost 4 bases. The CDR3 region has the DNA TGTGCCAGCAGCCGACTAGCGGGAGCTGCAGATACGCAGTATTTT. Translation: CASSRLAGAADTQYF.

The chain has TRBV3-1 and TRBJ2-1; D remains ambiguous. Between the trimmed V and J ends, which lost 8 bases and 4 bases, there was a span of 12 bases. The germline gives CDR1 LGHDT, CDR2 YNNKEL (reference sequence). CDR3 length: 13 residues. This CDR3 reads CASSLGRYNEQFF. The CDR3 DNA reads as TGTGCCAGCTCTCTCGGGCGATACAATGAGCAGTTCTTC.

The J gene is TRBJ1-1, the V gene TRBV10-3; no clear D. Per germline, CDR1 ENHRY and CDR2 SYGVKD. Trimming cost V 2 bases and J 1 base, with 5 bases left between them. The CDR3 runs to 13 residues. CDR3 amino acids: CAISEGGNTEAFF. In nucleotides, the CDR3 is TGTGCCATCAGTGAGGGCGGGAACACTGAAGCTTTCTTT.